The 24 T cell receptor beta chains below were found in one sample sequenced in a study of blood T cell repertoires in COVID-19 (dated by TCRdb to about 2020). The library was prepared using the immunoSEQ multiplex PCR assay. Not all clones reach the TCRdb copy of this immuneACCESS table, which keeps in-frame sequences only. Checked studies attribute under half of the gap to unresolved V genes and leave the rest unexplained. A total of over 75,000 clones appear in this sample, 82% of them only once. The ten largest clones add up to roughly 10% of the sample. The sequenced material came from peripheral blood. All receptors derive from an older man with acute or convalescent COVID-19.

This clone was detected only a few times. The chain joins TRBV19 to TRBJ1-2, with 9 bases aligning to TRBD1. Trimming cost V 3 bases and J 6 bases; bases outside gene matches: 8. Germline loops: CDR1 LNHDA, CDR2 SQIVND (reference sequence). The CDR3 spans 15 residues. As DNA, the CDR3 is TGTGCCAGTAGTATCCGGGACAGGGCGGACCATGGCTACACCTTC. Amino acid sequence: CASSIRDRADHGYTF.

The chain employs TRBV4-1 and TRBJ1-3; 7 bases align to TRBD1. The V gene's germline CDR1 is MGHRA and CDR2 YSYEKL. The junction had 10 bases not matched to a gene; V was cut back by 5 bases and J by 0 bases. This CDR3 comprises 17 residues. The CDR3 sequence: CASSARTGGDSGNTIYF. The CDR3 DNA reads TGCGCCAGCAGCGCACGGACAGGTGGAGACTCTGGAAACACCATATATTTT.

The chain joins TRBV30 to TRBJ2-5; 7 nucleotides agree with TRBD2. CDR1 and CDR2 (germline): GTSNPN, SVGIG (reference sequence). CDR3 length: 16 residues. With 0 bases clipped from V and 6 bases from J, the junction kept 13 bases outside the gene matches. This CDR3 reads CAWSVESGKRGKTQYF. In nucleotides, the CDR3 is TGTGCCTGGAGTGTAGAAAGCGGGAAAAGGGGCAAGACCCAGTACTTC.

The chain is built from TRBV5-1 and TRBJ1-5, with 8 nucleotides matching TRBD1. The CDR3 extends over 15 amino acids. V lost 0 bases, J lost 9 bases, and 8 bases stayed unmatched. Germline values: CDR1 SGHRS, CDR2 YFSETQ. CDR3 residues: CASSLDGQGTRPQHF. In nucleotides, the CDR3 is TGCGCCAGCAGCTTGGATGGACAGGGCACTAGGCCCCAGCATTTT.

The chain joins TRBV2 to TRBJ2-5; 9 bases fit TRBD1. V lost 5 bases and J lost 5; bases outside the gene matches: 3. The germline V gene has CDR1 SNHLY and CDR2 FYNNEI. This CDR3 spans 13 amino acids. The CDR3 sequence is CASSWTGVETQYF. The CDR3 bases are TGTGCCAGCAGTTGGACAGGGGTTGAGACCCAGTACTTC.

The chain employs TRBV6-4 and TRBJ2-1; tentatively, D is TRBD2 (5 bases). This CDR3 spans 15 amino acids. The V end lost 6 bases, the J end lost 7 bases, and 19 bases lay between the germline ends. Germline values: CDR1 MRHNA, CDR2 SNTAGT. The CDR3 protein is CASSPEDWGSNEQFF. Written as DNA, the CDR3 is TGTGCCAGCAGCCCTGAGGACTGGGGATCGAATGAGCAGTTCTTC.

The rearrangement links TRBV5-1 to TRBJ2-5; weak D call: TRBD2 (6 bases). V was pared by 0 bases and J by 3 bases, with 12 bases between. Germline V CDR1 and CDR2: SGHRS, YFSETQ. This CDR3 region has 15 residues. The CDR3 DNA reads TGCGCCAGCAGCTTGGCTTGGGGAGGAGAAGAGACCCAGTACTTC. As protein: CASSLAWGGEETQYF.

The CDR3 loop reads CASSLAHGLEQFF. DNA for the CDR3: TGTGCCAGCAGCTTAGCTCATGGGCTTGAGCAGTTCTTC. The chain recombines TRBV7-2 with TRBJ2-1; no reliable D call. The germline V and J ends were trimmed by 0 bases and 9 bases, with 9 bases remaining between them. This CDR3 has 13 residues. CDR1 SGHTA and CDR2 FQGNSA come from the germline V gene.

The gene calls are TRBV9 and TRBJ1-2; a weak D match, TRBD1 (6 bases). Trimming removed 5 bases from V and 6 bases from J, with 23 bases in between. This CDR3 is built from 16 residues. Germline V gene sequence: CDR1 SGDLS, CDR2 YYNGEE. CDR3 DNA: TGTGCCAGCAGACCCGGGTTACAGGGTATTTCGGATGGCTACACCTTC. Encoded protein: CASRPGLQGISDGYTF.

The gene calls are TRBV28 and TRBJ2-7; unclear D gene. Germline assignment: CDR1 MDHEN and CDR2 SYDVKM. Trimming stripped 6 bases from V and 3 bases from J, with 18 bases between. The CDR3 consists of 15 residues. This chain's CDR3 is CASRPPRGSNYEQYF. DNA for the CDR3: TGTGCCAGCAGGCCCCCACGCGGTTCCAACTACGAGCAGTACTTC.

V gene TRBV14 combines with J gene TRBJ2-3; a weak D match, TRBD1 (6 bases). V was trimmed by 0 bases and J by 3 bases, leaving 16 bases between them. Germline assignment: CDR1 SGHDN and CDR2 FVKESK. The length of the CDR3 is 17 residues. CDR3 in DNA: TGTGCCAGCAGCCAAGATTTGTTGAGGGGGTTGACAGATACGCAGTATTTT. Protein: CASSQDLLRGLTDTQYF. Together with reference TRBV14 and TRBJ2-3, the CDR3 gives the full variable domain: EAGVTQFPSHSVIEKGQTVTLRCDPISGHDNLYWYRRVMGKEIKFLLHFVKESKQDESGMPNNRFLAERTGGTYSTLKVQPAELEDSGVYFCASSQDLLRGLTDTQYFGPGTRLTVL.

This clone was observed once. The rearrangement joins TRBV19 to TRBJ2-1; 15 positions match TRBD2. CDR1 is LNHDA and CDR2 is SQIVND in the germline V gene (reference sequence). With V trimmed by 3 bases and J by 6 bases, 6 bases remained unmatched. The CDR3 has 17 amino acids. This CDR3 is CASSMSGLAGGFNEQFF. The CDR3 DNA is TGTGCCAGTAGTATGTCTGGACTAGCGGGGGGGTTCAATGAGCAGTTCTTC.

This rearrangement joins TRBV11-2 to TRBJ2-1; 8 bases map to TRBD2. The CDR3 is made up of 15 amino acids. Germline values: CDR1 SGHAT, CDR2 FQNNGV. J was trimmed by 2 bases and V by 4 bases; bases with no gene match: 4. DNA for the CDR3: TGTGCCAGCAGCTCCATAGCGGGGCCCTACAATGAGCAGTTCTTC. Its translation: CASSSIAGPYNEQFF.

The rearrangement links TRBV7-8 to TRBJ1-1; the D is unclear. Trimming took off 6 bases at V and 7 bases at J, with 15 bases between the two ends. The CDR3 totals 13 residues. CDR1 and CDR2 from the germline V gene are SGHVS and FQNEAQ. In DNA, the CDR3 is TGTGCCAGCAGACCTGGACTGCCCGTTGAAGCTTTCTTT. Its translation is CASRPGLPVEAFF. Full variable domain (missing parts from reference TRBV7-8 and TRBJ1-1): GAGVSQSPRYKVAKRGQDVALRCDPISGHVSLFWYQQALGQGPEFLTYFQNEAQLDKSGLPSDRFFAERPEGSVSTLKIQRTQQEDSAVYLCASRPGLPVEAFFGQGTRLTVV.

V is TRBV15 and J is TRBJ2-2, with 7 positions matching TRBD2. CDR3 length: 16 amino acids. From germline, CDR1 is LNHNV and CDR2 YYDKDF (reference sequence). V shed 2 bases, J shed 0 bases, and the junction held 3 bases outside the gene matches. CDR3 nucleotides: TGTGCCACCAGCAGAACAGCGGGGACGAACACCGGGGAGCTGTTTTTT. It yields the protein CATSRTAGTNTGELFF. Drawing the rest from reference TRBV15 and TRBJ2-2, the complete variable domain is DAMVIQNPRYQVTQFGKPVTLSCSQTLNHNVMYWYQQKSSQAPKLLFHYYDKDFNNEADTPDNFQSRRPNTSFCFLDIRSPGLGDTAMYLCATSRTAGTNTGELFFGEGSRLTVL.

The chain is built from TRBV21-1 and TRBJ2-5; TRBD1, the table's D call, lacks a check against the DNA. TRBV21-1 is classified as a pseudogene. The CDR3 spans 18 residues. The CDR3 nucleotides read TGTGCCAGCAGCAAAGTAGGAAGGCAGGGGGCTGCCCAAGAGACCCAGTACTTC. Amino acid sequence: CASSKVGRQGAAQETQYF.

The V call is TRBV29-1, the J call TRBJ2-1; D is undetermined. The ends were cut back, 2 bases at V and 4 bases at J, with 3 bases in the middle. Germline V gene data show CDR1 as SQVTM and CDR2 as ANQGSEA. The CDR3 is 11 residues long. CDR3 region: CSVERYNEQFF. The CDR3, as DNA: TGCAGCGTTGAACGTTACAATGAGCAGTTCTTC.

The chain links TRBV5-4 to TRBJ1-6; 7 nucleotides align to TRBD1. The CDR3 has 14 residues. Looked up from germline, CDR1 is SGHNT and CDR2 is YYREEE (reference sequence). Germline trimming cut 7 bases from V and 7 bases from J; bases unmatched to any gene: 8. DNA of the CDR3: TGTGCCAGCGCTTCCGGGACAGAGAATTCACCCCTCCACTTT. Amino acid sequence: CASASGTENSPLHF.

The CDR3 DNA sequence: TGTGCCAGCAGTGACTCGATTAGCGGGACGGATACGCAGTATTTT. Its protein product is CASSDSISGTDTQYF. This chain links TRBV6-4 with TRBJ2-3, with 8 bases aligning to TRBD2. V lost 0 bases and J lost 6; bases outside the gene matches: 5. CDR1 and CDR2 (germline): MRHNA, SNTAGT. The CDR3 is 15 residues long.

The chain recombines TRBV6-5 with TRBJ1-4, with TRBD1 as a possible D gene (6 bases). This CDR3 is 15 amino acids long. V lost 7 bases and J 7 bases, leaving 19 bases between the germline ends. From germline, CDR1 is MNHEY and CDR2 SVGAGI. The CDR3 region has the DNA TGTGCCAGCACCCTACTCCCTCAGGGGTTTGAAAAACTGTTTTTT. It codes for CASTLLPQGFEKLFF.

The gene calls are TRBV5-4 and TRBJ1-1; 11 positions agree with TRBD1. The CDR3 has 15 residues. Unmatched junction bases numbered 6, after V lost 5 bases and J lost 3 bases. Per the germline V gene, CDR1 is SGHNT and CDR2 is YYREEE (reference sequence). The CDR3 spells CASRGTGGVDTEAFF. The CDR3 nucleotides are TGTGCCAGCAGGGGGACAGGGGGTGTGGACACTGAAGCTTTCTTT.

The chain combines TRBV6-5 with TRBJ1-6; D call uncertain. The ends were cut back, 2 bases at V and 0 bases at J, with 8 bases in the middle. The CDR3 contains 16 residues. Germline assignment: CDR1 MNHEY and CDR2 SVGAGI. CDR3 loop: CASSYGESSYNSPLHF. The CDR3 nucleotides are TGTGCCAGCAGTTACGGAGAGAGCTCCTATAATTCACCCCTCCACTTT.

This chain's CDR3 is CASSFGTSGRDEQFF. The CDR3 coding sequence is TGTGCCAGCAGCTTTGGGACTAGCGGGAGAGATGAGCAGTTCTTC. The genes are TRBV7-9 and TRBJ2-1; 14 bases agree with TRBD2. The germline V gene has CDR1 SEHNR and CDR2 FQNEAQ (reference sequence). The CDR3 length is 15 residues. V lost 3 bases, J lost 8 bases, and 3 bases stayed unmatched.

The chain carries TRBV24-1 and TRBJ2-6, with 7 bases matching TRBD1. The CDR3 contains 16 residues. Per the germline V gene, CDR1 is KGHDR and CDR2 is SFDVKD. V lost 9 bases and J lost 4; bases outside the gene matches: 11. CDR3 in DNA: TGTGCCACCCTAGGGGGCGTTCCCCCCGGGGCCAACGTCCTGACTTTC. Translation gives CATLGGVPPGANVLTF.